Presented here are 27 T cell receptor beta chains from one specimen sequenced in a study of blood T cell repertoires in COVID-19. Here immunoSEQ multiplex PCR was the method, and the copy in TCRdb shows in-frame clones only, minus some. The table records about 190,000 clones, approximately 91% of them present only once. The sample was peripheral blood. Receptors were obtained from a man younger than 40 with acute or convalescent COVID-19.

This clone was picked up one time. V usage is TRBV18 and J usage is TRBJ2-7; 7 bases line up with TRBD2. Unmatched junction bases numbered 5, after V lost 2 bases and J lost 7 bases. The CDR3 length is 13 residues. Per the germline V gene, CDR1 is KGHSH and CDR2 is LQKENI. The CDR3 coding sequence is TGTGCCAGCTCACCAGAGGGAGGGCGGGAGCAGTACTTC. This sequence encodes CASSPEGGREQYF.

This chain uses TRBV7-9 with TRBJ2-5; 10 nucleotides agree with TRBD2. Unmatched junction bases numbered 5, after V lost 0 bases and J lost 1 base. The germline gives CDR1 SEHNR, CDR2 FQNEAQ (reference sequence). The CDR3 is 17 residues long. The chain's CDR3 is CASSLALAGALQETQYF. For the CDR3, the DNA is TGTGCCAGCAGCTTAGCGCTAGCGGGGGCCCTCCAAGAGACCCAGTACTTC.

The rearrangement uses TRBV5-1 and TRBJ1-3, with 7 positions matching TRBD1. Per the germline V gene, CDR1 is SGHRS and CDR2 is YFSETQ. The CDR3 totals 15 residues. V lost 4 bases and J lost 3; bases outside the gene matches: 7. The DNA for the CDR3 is TGCGCCAGCAGCGAAAGACAGGGCTTTGGAAACACCATATATTTT. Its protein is CASSERQGFGNTIYF.

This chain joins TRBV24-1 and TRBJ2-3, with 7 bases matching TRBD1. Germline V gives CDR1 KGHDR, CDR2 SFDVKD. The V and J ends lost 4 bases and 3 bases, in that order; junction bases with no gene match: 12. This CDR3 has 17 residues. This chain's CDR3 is CATSDRRTTGITDTQYF. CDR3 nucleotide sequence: TGTGCCACCAGTGACCGACGCACGACAGGGATTACAGATACGCAGTATTTT.

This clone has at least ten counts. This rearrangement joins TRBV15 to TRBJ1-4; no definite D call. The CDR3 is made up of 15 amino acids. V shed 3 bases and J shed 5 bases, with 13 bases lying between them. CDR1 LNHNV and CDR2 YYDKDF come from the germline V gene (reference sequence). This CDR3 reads CATSSATGSNEKLFF. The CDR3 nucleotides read TGTGCCACCAGCAGTGCTACCGGTTCGAATGAAAAACTGTTTTTT.

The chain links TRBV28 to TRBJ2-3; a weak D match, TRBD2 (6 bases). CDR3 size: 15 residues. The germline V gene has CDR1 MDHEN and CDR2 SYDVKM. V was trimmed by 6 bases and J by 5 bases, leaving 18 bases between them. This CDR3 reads CASRRQGLSGDTQYF. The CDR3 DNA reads TGTGCCAGCAGGCGCCAGGGACTTAGTGGAGATACGCAGTATTTT.

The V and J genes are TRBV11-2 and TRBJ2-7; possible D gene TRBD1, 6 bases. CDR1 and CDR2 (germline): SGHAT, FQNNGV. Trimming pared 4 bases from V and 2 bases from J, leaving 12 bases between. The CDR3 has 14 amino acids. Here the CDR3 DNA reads TGTGCCAGCAGCTCTGTAACAGGGACCTACGAGCAGTACTTC. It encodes CASSSVTGTYEQYF.

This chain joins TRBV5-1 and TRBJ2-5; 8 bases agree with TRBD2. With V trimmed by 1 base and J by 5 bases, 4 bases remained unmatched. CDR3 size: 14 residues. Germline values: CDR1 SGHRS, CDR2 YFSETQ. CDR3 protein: CASSLKPGGETQYF. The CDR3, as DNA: TGCGCCAGCAGCTTGAAGCCGGGAGGGGAGACCCAGTACTTC.

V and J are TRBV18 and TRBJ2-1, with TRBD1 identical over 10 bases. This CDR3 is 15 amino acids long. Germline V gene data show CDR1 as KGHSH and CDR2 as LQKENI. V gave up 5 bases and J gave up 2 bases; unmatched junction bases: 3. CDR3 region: CASSWTGGTYNEQFF. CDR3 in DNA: TGTGCCAGCTCATGGACAGGGGGAACCTACAATGAGCAGTTCTTC.

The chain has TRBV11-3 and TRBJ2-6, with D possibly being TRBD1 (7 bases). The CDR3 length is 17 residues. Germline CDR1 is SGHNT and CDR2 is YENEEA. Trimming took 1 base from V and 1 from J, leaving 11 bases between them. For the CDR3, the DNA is TGTGCCAGCAGCTTAGGGAGGGGACAGTCTGGGGCCAACGTCCTGACTTTC. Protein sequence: CASSLGRGQSGANVLTF.

In DNA, the CDR3 is TGTGCCAGCAGCTTAGCAGCGGCCGGCTCCTACAATGAGCAGTTCTTC. Its translation: CASSLAAAGSYNEQFF. The rearrangement links TRBV7-9 to TRBJ2-1; D possibly corresponds to TRBD2 (5 bases). This CDR3 contains 16 residues. Trimming took off 0 bases at V and 0 bases at J, with 9 bases between the two ends. The germline CDR1 and CDR2 sequences are SEHNR and FQNEAQ (reference sequence).

The CDR3 coding sequence is TGTGCCAGCAGTTACTACGAGGGGCAGGGGAGCGGCTACACCTTC. Translating it yields CASSYYEGQGSGYTF. The genes are TRBV6-6 and TRBJ1-2, with D tentatively TRBD1 (6 bases). Germline CDR1 and CDR2: MNHNY and SVGAGI (reference sequence). V was cut by 1 base and J by 8 bases, with 17 bases left in between. The CDR3 contains 15 residues.

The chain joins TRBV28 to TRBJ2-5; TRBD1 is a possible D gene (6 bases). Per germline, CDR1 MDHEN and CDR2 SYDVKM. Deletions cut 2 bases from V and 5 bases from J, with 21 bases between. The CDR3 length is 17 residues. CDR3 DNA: TGTGCCAGCAGTTTAGGTCACAGGGCCGTCGTGAAGGAGACCCAGTACTTC. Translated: CASSLGHRAVVKETQYF.

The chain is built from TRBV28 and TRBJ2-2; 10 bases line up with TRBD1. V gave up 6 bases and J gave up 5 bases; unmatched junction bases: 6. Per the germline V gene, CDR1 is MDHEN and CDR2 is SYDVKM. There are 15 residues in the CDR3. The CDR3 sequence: CASRGRDRGTGELFF. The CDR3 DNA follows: TGTGCCAGCAGGGGCCGGGACAGGGGTACCGGGGAGCTGTTTTTT. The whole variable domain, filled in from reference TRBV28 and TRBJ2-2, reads DVKVTQSSRYLVKRTGEKVFLECVQDMDHENMFWYRQDPGLGLRLIYFSYDVKMKEKGDIPEGYSVSREKKERFSLILESASTNQTSMYLCASRGRDRGTGELFFGEGSRLTVL.

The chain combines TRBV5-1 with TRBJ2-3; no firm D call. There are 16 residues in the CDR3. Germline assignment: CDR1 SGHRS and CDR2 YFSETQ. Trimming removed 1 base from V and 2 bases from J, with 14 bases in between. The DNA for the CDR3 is TGCGCCAGCAGCTTGAGTGTAAGAGAAGACACAGATACGCAGTATTTT. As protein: CASSLSVREDTDTQYF.

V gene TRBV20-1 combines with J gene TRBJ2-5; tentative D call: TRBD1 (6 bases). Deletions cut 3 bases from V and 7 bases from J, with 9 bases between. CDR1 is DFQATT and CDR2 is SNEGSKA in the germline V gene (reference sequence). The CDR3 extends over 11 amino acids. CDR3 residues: CSASEQGTQYF. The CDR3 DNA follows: TGCAGTGCTAGTGAACAGGGGACCCAGTACTTC.

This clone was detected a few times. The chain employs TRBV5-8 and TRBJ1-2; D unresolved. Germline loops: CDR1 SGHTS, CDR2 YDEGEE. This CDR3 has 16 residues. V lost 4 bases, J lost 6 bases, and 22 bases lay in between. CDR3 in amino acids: CASSPEILPIPHGYTF. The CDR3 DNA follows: TGTGCCAGCAGCCCCGAAATACTCCCCATACCCCATGGCTACACCTTC. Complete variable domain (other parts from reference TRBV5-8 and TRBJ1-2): EAGVTQSPTHLIKTRGQQATLRCSPISGHTSVYWYQQALGLGLQFLLWYDEGEERNRGNFPPRFSGRQFPNYSSELNVNALELEDSALYLCASSPEILPIPHGYTFGSGTRLTVV.

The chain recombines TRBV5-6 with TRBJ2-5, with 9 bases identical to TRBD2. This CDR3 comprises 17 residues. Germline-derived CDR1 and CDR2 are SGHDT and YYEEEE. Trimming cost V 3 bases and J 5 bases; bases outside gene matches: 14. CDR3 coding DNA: TGTGCCAGCAGCTACGAAACGAACTACGGACTAGCGGAGACCCAGTACTTC. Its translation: CASSYETNYGLAETQYF.

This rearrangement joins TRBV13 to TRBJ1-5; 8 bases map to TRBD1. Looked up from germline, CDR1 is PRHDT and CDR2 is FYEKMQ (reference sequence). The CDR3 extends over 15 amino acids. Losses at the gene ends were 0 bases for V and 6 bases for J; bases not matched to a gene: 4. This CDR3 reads CASSLGGQGFQPQHF. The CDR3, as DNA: TGTGCCAGCAGCTTAGGAGGACAGGGATTTCAGCCCCAGCATTTT.

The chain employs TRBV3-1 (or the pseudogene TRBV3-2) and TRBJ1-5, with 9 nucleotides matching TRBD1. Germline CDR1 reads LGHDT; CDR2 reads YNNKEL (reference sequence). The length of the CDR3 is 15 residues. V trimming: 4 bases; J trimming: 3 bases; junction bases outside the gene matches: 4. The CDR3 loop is CASSRQGGANQPQHF. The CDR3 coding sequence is TGTGCCAGCAGCCGACAGGGGGGGGCCAATCAGCCCCAGCATTTT.

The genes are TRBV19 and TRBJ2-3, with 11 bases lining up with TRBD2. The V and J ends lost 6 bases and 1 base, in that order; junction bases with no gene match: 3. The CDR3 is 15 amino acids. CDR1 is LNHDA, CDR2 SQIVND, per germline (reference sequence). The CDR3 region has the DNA TGTGCCAGTAGATTGACTAGCGGGGGCACAGATACGCAGTATTTT. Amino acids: CASRLTSGGTDTQYF.

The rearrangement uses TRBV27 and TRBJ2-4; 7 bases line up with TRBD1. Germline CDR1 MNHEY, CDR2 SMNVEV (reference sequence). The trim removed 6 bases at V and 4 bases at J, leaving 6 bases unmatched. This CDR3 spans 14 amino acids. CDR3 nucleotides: TGTGCCAGCAGAAGCAGGGGGTCGAAAAACATTCAGTACTTC. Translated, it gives CASRSRGSKNIQYF.

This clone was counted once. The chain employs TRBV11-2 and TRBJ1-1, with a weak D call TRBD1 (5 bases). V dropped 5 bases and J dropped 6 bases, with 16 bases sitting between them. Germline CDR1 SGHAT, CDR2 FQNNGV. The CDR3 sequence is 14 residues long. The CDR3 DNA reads TGTGCCAGCAGCCCAGGTGGGGGGAGCGCTGAAGCTTTCTTT. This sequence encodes CASSPGGGSAEAFF.

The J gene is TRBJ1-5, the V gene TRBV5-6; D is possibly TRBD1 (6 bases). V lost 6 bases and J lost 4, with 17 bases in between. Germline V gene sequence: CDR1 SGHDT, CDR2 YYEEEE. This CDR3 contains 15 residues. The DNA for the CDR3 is TGTGCCAGCACCTGGGGGGGGCTAGGGAATCAGCCCCAGCATTTT. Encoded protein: CASTWGGLGNQPQHF.

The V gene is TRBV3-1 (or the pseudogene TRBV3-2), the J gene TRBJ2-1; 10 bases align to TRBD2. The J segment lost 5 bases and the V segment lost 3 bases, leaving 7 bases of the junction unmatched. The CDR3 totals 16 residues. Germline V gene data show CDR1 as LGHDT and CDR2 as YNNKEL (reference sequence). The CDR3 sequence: CASSHTGTSVNNEQFF. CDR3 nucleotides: TGTGCCAGCAGCCACACCGGGACTAGCGTCAACAATGAGCAGTTCTTC.

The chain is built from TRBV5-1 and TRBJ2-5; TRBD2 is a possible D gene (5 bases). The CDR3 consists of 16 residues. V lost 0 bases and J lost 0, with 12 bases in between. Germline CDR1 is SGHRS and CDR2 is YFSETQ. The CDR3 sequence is CASSLGVALDQETQYF. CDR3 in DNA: TGCGCCAGCAGCTTGGGGGTAGCGTTGGACCAAGAGACCCAGTACTTC.

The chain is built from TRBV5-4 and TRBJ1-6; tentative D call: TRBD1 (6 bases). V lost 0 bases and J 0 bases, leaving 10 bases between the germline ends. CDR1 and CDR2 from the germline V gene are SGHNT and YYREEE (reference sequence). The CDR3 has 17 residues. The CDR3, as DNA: TGTGCCAGCAGCTTGGCCCAGGGGAGCTCCTATAATTCACCCCTCCACTTT. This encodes CASSLAQGSSYNSPLHF.